Following are 27 T cell receptor beta chains from one sample sequenced in a study of neoadjuvant anti-PD-1 for oral cavity cancer. Assay: immunoSEQ multiplex PCR; the TCRdb copy retains only in-frame clones and omits some. This table holds around 16,000 clones, roughly 62% found once. The sample consisted of PBMCs, taken before nivolumab (anti-PD-1) treatment. These receptors were collected from a person between 40 and 85 years old with oral cavity squamous cell carcinoma.

This chain connects TRBV27 to TRBJ2-7, with D tentatively TRBD1 (5 bases). Between the trimmed V and J ends, which lost 2 bases and 0 bases, there was a span of 14 bases. The CDR3 loop spans 16 amino acids. CDR1 is MNHEY, CDR2 SMNVEV, per germline (reference sequence). CDR3 in DNA: TGTGCCAGCAGTTTACGACAGCCACTAACCTCCTACGAGCAGTACTTC. Translated: CASSLRQPLTSYEQYF.

J is TRBJ2-1 and V is TRBV10-3; D unresolved. Germline CDR1 ENHRY, CDR2 SYGVKD. The V and J ends lost 5 bases and 3 bases respectively, with 8 bases between them. The CDR3 sequence is 13 residues long. The CDR3 DNA reads as TGTGCCATCAGTCCCAGTCTCTACAATGAGCAGTTCTTC. The encoded protein is CAISPSLYNEQFF.

The genes are TRBV7-9 and TRBJ1-1; 7 bases fit TRBD1. Germline V lookup: CDR1 SEHNR, CDR2 FQNEAQ (reference sequence). The V gene end was trimmed by 2 bases and the J gene end by 6 bases; junction bases not matched to a gene: 6. There are 14 residues in the CDR3. The CDR3 nucleotides are TGTGCCAGCAGCTTAAAAGGGGGCAAGGCTGAAGCTTTCTTT. It codes for CASSLKGGKAEAFF. The complete variable domain, with remaining parts taken from reference TRBV7-9 and TRBJ1-1, reads DTGVSQNPRHKITKRGQNVTFRCDPISEHNRLYWYRQTLGQGPEFLTYFQNEAQLEKSRLLSDRFSAERPKGSFSTLEIQRTEQGDSAMYLCASSLKGGKAEAFFGQGTRLTVV.

This chain joins TRBV5-1 and TRBJ1-1, with D perhaps matching TRBD1 (5 bases). CDR3 length: 14 amino acids. CDR1 is SGHRS and CDR2 is YFSETQ in the germline V gene. V dropped 4 bases and J dropped 0 bases, with 10 bases sitting between them. CDR3 protein: CASSGGVLNTEAFF. Written as DNA, the CDR3 is TGCGCCAGCAGCGGGGGGGTACTGAACACTGAAGCTTTCTTT.

The V and J genes are TRBV20-1 and TRBJ2-7, with unresolved D. Trimming pared 1 base from V and 2 bases from J, leaving 3 bases between. CDR3 length: 11 amino acids. Germline-derived CDR1 and CDR2 are DFQATT and SNEGSKA (reference sequence). The DNA for the CDR3 is TGCAGTGCTAGAGTGCCCTACGAGCAGTACTTC. Amino acid sequence: CSARVPYEQYF.

V and J are TRBV19 and TRBJ1-1; D perhaps matches TRBD1 (5 bases). Trimming pared 1 base from V and 4 bases from J, leaving 10 bases between. The germline V gene has CDR1 LNHDA and CDR2 SQIVND (reference sequence). The CDR3 loop spans 14 amino acids. CDR3 DNA sequence: TGTGCCAGTAGTATAGGGGGCGAGGGCACTGAAGCTTTCTTT. Protein: CASSIGGEGTEAFF.

The chain joins TRBV11-2 to TRBJ2-7; D unclear. CDR1 and CDR2 (germline): SGHAT, FQNNGV. CDR3 length: 14 residues. The germline V and J ends were trimmed by 1 base and 7 bases, with 14 bases remaining between them. CDR3 bases: TGTGCCAGCAGCTTAGGTGCAGCCCTTTTGGAGCAGTACTTC. It translates to CASSLGAALLEQYF. Supplemented by reference TRBV11-2 and TRBJ2-7, the full variable domain reads EAGVAQSPRYKIIEKRQSVAFWCNPISGHATLYWYQQILGQGPKLLIQFQNNGVVDDSQLPKDRFSAERLKGVDSTLKIQPAKLEDSAVYLCASSLGAALLEQYFGPGTRLTVT.

This clone has a handful of counts. CDR3 sequence: CASSQGQEQFF. The DNA for the CDR3 is TGTGCCAGCAGCCAGGGACAAGAGCAGTTCTTC. This rearrangement joins TRBV6-5 to TRBJ2-1, with a possible D match to TRBD1 (6 bases). Trimming removed 6 bases from V and 10 bases from J, with 10 bases in between. There are 11 residues in the CDR3. CDR1 MNHEY and CDR2 SVGAGI come from the germline V gene.

V usage is TRBV30 and J usage is TRBJ2-7; 7 bases agree with TRBD1. The V segment lost 5 bases and the J segment 2 bases; nucleotides outside the gene matches: 12. Germline assignment: CDR1 GTSNPN and CDR2 SVGIG (reference sequence). This CDR3 has 15 residues. The CDR3 loop is CAWGRLSGGTYEQYF. CDR3 sequence (DNA): TGTGCCTGGGGTCGTCTGTCAGGGGGAACCTACGAGCAGTACTTC.

This rearrangement joins TRBV6-5 to TRBJ1-1; D is possibly TRBD1 (6 bases). In germline, CDR1 is MNHEY, CDR2 SVGAGI. V lost 6 bases and J lost 5, with 16 bases in between. The CDR3 spans 14 residues. CDR3 DNA sequence: TGTGCCAGCAGCTACCACAGGGAGGGGACTGAAGCTTTCTTT. Its translation is CASSYHREGTEAFF.

This clone was observed a handful of times. This rearrangement joins TRBV11-3 to TRBJ2-2, with no clear D. Germline assignment: CDR1 SGHNT and CDR2 YENEEA. This CDR3 has 13 residues. Trimming removed 3 bases from V and 5 bases from J, with 7 bases in between. The CDR3 region is CASSFAGTGELFF. The CDR3 DNA reads TGTGCCAGCAGCTTCGCCGGGACCGGGGAGCTGTTTTTT.

This clone has more than one count but fewer than ten. The CDR3 loop is CASSPLSTGDEQYF. CDR3 sequence (DNA): TGTGCCAGCAGTCCACTGTCTACGGGAGACGAGCAGTACTTC. The chain joins TRBV27 to TRBJ2-7; D may be TRBD2 (6 bases). Germline V gene lookup returns CDR1 MNHEY and CDR2 SMNVEV (reference sequence). V was cut by 5 bases and J by 5 bases, with 16 bases left in between. The CDR3 covers 14 residues.

This chain joins TRBV5-6 and TRBJ2-1; TRBD2 agrees at 13 bases. CDR3 length equals 13 residues. V lost 4 bases to trimming and J lost 13 bases; unmatched junction nucleotides: 5. From germline, CDR1 is SGHDT and CDR2 YYEEEE. The CDR3 region is CASSPWTSGSQFF. CDR3 DNA: TGTGCCAGCAGCCCCTGGACTAGCGGGAGTCAGTTCTTC.

The chain's CDR3 is CASSPAGPSYEQYF. CDR3 DNA sequence: TGTGCCAGCAGCCCCGCGGGACCCTCCTACGAGCAGTACTTC. The chain employs TRBV9 and TRBJ2-7; a possible D gene is TRBD2 (6 bases). Trimming shortened V by 4 bases and J by 0 bases, and 11 bases separated the two germline ends. This CDR3 is 14 amino acids long. CDR1 SGDLS and CDR2 YYNGEE come from the germline V gene.

V is TRBV10-3 and J is TRBJ2-3, with D tentatively TRBD1 (5 bases). Trimming took 10 bases from V and 7 from J, leaving 15 bases between them. The CDR3 is 12 residues long. The germline CDR1 and CDR2 sequences are ENHRY and SYGVKD. The CDR3 DNA reads as TGTGCCACCAGGAGTGGGGCGAATACGCAGTATTTT. This codes for CATRSGANTQYF.

The chain is built from TRBV5-4 and TRBJ2-5; D uncertain. The CDR3 loop spans 13 amino acids. Trimming removed 0 bases at V and 5 bases at J, with 8 bases between. CDR1 and CDR2 from the germline V gene are SGHNT and YYREEE (reference sequence). In DNA, the CDR3 is TGTGCCAGCAGCTTGGGATACTCGGAGACCCAGTACTTC. Translated: CASSLGYSETQYF.

The chain uses TRBV7-6 and TRBJ2-7, with D tentatively TRBD2 (7 bases). The germline CDR1 and CDR2 sequences are SGHVS and FNYEAQ. This CDR3 is 17 amino acids long. Trimming cost V 2 bases and J 6 bases, with 23 bases left between them. CDR3 amino acids: CASSLWGEGDTDSEQYF. The DNA for the CDR3 is TGTGCCAGCAGCTTATGGGGGGAGGGGGACACAGACAGCGAGCAGTACTTC.

V and J are TRBV2 and TRBJ1-5, with D tentatively TRBD1 (5 bases). The ends were cut back, 4 bases at V and 3 bases at J, with 13 bases in the middle. CDR1 SNHLY and CDR2 FYNNEI come from the germline V gene. The CDR3 sequence is 15 residues long. Written as DNA, the CDR3 is TGTGCCAGCAGTGGGGGACCGCTTTACAATCAGCCCCAGCATTTT. Encoded protein: CASSGGPLYNQPQHF.

This chain uses TRBV4-1 with TRBJ2-5; D is perhaps TRBD1 (7 bases). V lost 3 bases, J lost 0 bases, and 17 bases lay in between. CDR1 is MGHRA and CDR2 is YSYEKL in the germline V gene. CDR3 length: 17 amino acids. The CDR3 here is CASSQGRRGEDQETQYF. Here the CDR3 DNA reads TGCGCCAGCAGCCAGGGACGCAGGGGGGAAGACCAAGAGACCCAGTACTTC.

This chain links TRBV6-1 with TRBJ1-1; D ambiguous. Germline V gene data show CDR1 as MNHNS and CDR2 as SASEGT. V shed 1 base and J shed 1 base, with 10 bases lying between them. The CDR3 sequence is 15 residues long. The CDR3 sequence: CASSEVRNQNTEAFF. The CDR3 DNA reads as TGTGCCAGCAGTGAAGTGAGAAACCAGAACACTGAAGCTTTCTTT.

This clone was seen more than once but under ten times. The chain employs TRBV11-1 and TRBJ2-5, with D perhaps matching TRBD1 or TRBD2 (5 bases each). The CDR3 length is 18 residues. The V end was cut by 4 bases, the J end by 5 bases, with 26 bases between. Germline V gene data show CDR1 as SGHAT and CDR2 as FQDESV (reference sequence). CDR3 coding DNA: TGTGCCAGCAGCTCGTTGGGTACTCGGGACGATGGGTGGGAGACCCAGTACTTC. Translated: CASSSLGTRDDGWETQYF.

The V call is TRBV5-1, the J call TRBJ2-7; 9 positions agree with TRBD1. J gave up 1 base and V 3 bases, and 11 bases lay outside the gene matches. This CDR3 has 17 residues. Germline CDR1 and CDR2: SGHRS and YFSETQ. Here the CDR3 reads CASSSSLPGQGSYEQYF. The CDR3 bases are TGCGCCAGCAGCTCCTCTTTACCGGGACAGGGTTCCTACGAGCAGTACTTC.

This sequence joins TRBV19 and TRBJ1-5; D is possibly TRBD1 (5 bases). V lost 5 bases and J 5 bases, leaving 16 bases between the germline ends. This CDR3 contains 15 residues. CDR1 is LNHDA and CDR2 is SQIVND in the germline V gene (reference sequence). The CDR3 loop reads CASSGWRLGDQPQHF. The CDR3 DNA follows: TGTGCCAGTAGTGGTTGGCGTCTGGGGGATCAGCCCCAGCATTTT.

This rearrangement joins TRBV9 to TRBJ2-7, with D possibly matching TRBD2 (5 bases). Germline loops: CDR1 SGDLS, CDR2 YYNGEE. This CDR3 region has 14 residues. V was trimmed by 0 bases and J by 3 bases, leaving 10 bases between them. The CDR3 bases are TGTGCCAGCAGCGTAGATGGGGAGAGCTACGAGCAGTACTTC. Its translation: CASSVDGESYEQYF.

The V and J genes are TRBV6-5 and TRBJ2-3; D gene ambiguous. CDR1 is MNHEY and CDR2 is SVGAGI in the germline V gene. V was clipped by 2 bases and J by 2 bases, with 8 bases between them. This CDR3 has 14 residues. Here the CDR3 reads CASSYALSTDTQYF. CDR3 DNA: TGTGCCAGCAGTTACGCTCTGTCCACAGATACGCAGTATTTT.

The chain's CDR3 is CASSPLIAGAGTDTQYF. CDR3 in DNA: TGTGCCAGCAGCCCGTTAATAGCGGGAGCGGGCACAGATACGCAGTATTTT. The genes are TRBV9 and TRBJ2-3, with TRBD2 identical over 9 bases. V gave up 4 bases and J gave up 1 base; unmatched junction bases: 10. The CDR3 totals 17 residues. Germline V gene data show CDR1 as SGDLS and CDR2 as YYNGEE.

This clone has only a few counts. This chain links TRBV2 with TRBJ1-4, with unresolved D. The V and J ends lost 4 bases and 6 bases respectively, with 6 bases between them. The CDR3 is 12 residues long. CDR1 SNHLY and CDR2 FYNNEI come from the germline V gene. CDR3 in amino acids: CASSVGYEKLFF. CDR3 DNA sequence: TGTGCCAGCAGTGTGGGCTATGAAAAACTGTTTTTT. Full variable domain (rest looked up from reference TRBV2 and TRBJ1-4): EPEVTQTPSHQVTQMGQEVILRCVPISNHLYFYWYRQILGQKVEFLVSFYNNEISEKSEIFDDQFSVERPDGSNFTLKIRSTKLEDSAMYFCASSVGYEKLFFGSGTQLSVL.